The T cell receptor beta chain under discussion was sequenced for a study of blood T cell repertoires in COVID-19. Study at large: From the United States, Italy and Spain came samples of acute and convalescent COVID-19. Nucleic acid was either cDNA or gDNA, and it came from T cells, B-cell-depleted T cells, or PBMCs.

The CDR3 spans 18 residues. Germline assignment: CDR1 MNHEY and CDR2 SMNVEV (reference sequence). With 7 bases removed from V and 0 bases from J, the gap between germline ends came to 19 bases. Clones were sequenced by immunoSEQ multiplex PCR, and TCRdb holds only the in-frame ones, with some missing. Of around 310,000 clones detected, almost 90% appear once; the ten largest clones hold around 0.97%. The sequenced sample was peripheral blood. This receptor was identified in a woman between 40 and 55 years old with COVID-19, enrolled during active disease. V usage is TRBV27 and J usage is TRBJ2-6; a weak D match, TRBD2 (6 bases). In DNA, the CDR3 is TGTGCCAGCACCCTCAGAGGGACTGGCCTCTCTGGGGCCAACGTCCTGACTTTC. This sequence encodes CASTLRGTGLSGANVLTF.